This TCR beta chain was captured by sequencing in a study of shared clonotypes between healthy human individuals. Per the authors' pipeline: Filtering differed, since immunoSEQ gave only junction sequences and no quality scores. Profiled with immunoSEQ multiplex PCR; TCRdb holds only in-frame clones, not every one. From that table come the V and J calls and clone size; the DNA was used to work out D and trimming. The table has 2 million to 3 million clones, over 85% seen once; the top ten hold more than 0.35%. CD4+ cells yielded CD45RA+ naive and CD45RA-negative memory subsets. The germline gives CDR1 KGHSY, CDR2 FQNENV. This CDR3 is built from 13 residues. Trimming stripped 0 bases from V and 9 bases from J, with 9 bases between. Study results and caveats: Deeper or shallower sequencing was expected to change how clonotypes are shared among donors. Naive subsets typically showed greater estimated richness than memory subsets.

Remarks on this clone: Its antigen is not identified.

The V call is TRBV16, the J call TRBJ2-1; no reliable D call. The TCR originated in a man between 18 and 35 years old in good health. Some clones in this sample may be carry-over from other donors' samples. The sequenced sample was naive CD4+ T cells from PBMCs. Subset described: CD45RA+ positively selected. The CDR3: CASSQSRAGEQFF. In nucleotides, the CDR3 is TGTGCCAGCAGCCAATCACGGGCAGGTGAGCAGTTCTTC.